These 5 T cell receptor beta chains were sequenced from one sample in a study of blood T cell repertoires in COVID-19. Measured with immunoSEQ multiplex PCR; TCRdb has only the in-frame clones, and not every one. This table holds 110,000 or so clones, around 84% found once. The sample was peripheral blood. These receptors originate from a man between 40 and 49 years old with acute or convalescent COVID-19.

This clone was counted a single time. The J gene is TRBJ2-5, the V gene TRBV28, with a tentative D call TRBD1 (5 bases). CDR1 MDHEN and CDR2 SYDVKM come from the germline V gene. Trimming stripped 4 bases from V and 3 bases from J, with 15 bases between. The CDR3 has 15 residues. CDR3: CASSSLGLAEETQYF. DNA of the CDR3: TGTGCCAGCAGTTCACTGGGGCTGGCGGAAGAGACCCAGTACTTC.

The chain recombines TRBV7-8 with TRBJ2-7; a possible D gene is TRBD1 (7 bases). The CDR3 is made up of 20 amino acids. V lost 5 bases and J lost 3, with 32 bases in between. Germline V gives CDR1 SGHVS, CDR2 FQNEAQ. The CDR3 region has the DNA TGTGCCAGCAGCCAACCTAACCCGTCGGGAGCCAACAGGGGTCGCTACGAGCAGTACTTC. Translated: CASSQPNPSGANRGRYEQYF.

This chain connects TRBV5-1 to TRBJ1-2; no reliable D call. CDR1 is SGHRS and CDR2 is YFSETQ in the germline V gene. The CDR3 spans 16 residues. V gave up 0 bases and J gave up 0 bases, with 12 bases separating them. CDR3 sequence: CASSLELSTSNYGYTF. In DNA form, the CDR3 reads TGCGCCAGCAGCTTGGAATTATCAACTTCTAACTATGGCTACACCTTC.

The gene calls are TRBV7-2 and TRBJ2-1; no definite D call. The germline CDR1 and CDR2 sequences are SGHTA and FQGNSA. CDR3 length: 14 amino acids. Trimming shortened V by 8 bases and J by 2 bases, and 13 bases separated the two germline ends. DNA of the CDR3: TGTGCCAGCGATCGTTCCCTAGCCTACAATGAGCAGTTCTTC. Translated, it gives CASDRSLAYNEQFF.

The sample holds one count of this clone. J is TRBJ2-5 and V is TRBV6-1, with a possible D match to TRBD1 (5 bases). There are 17 residues in the CDR3. Trimming took 4 bases from V and 5 from J, leaving 23 bases between them. Germline CDR1 and CDR2: MNHNS and SASEGT. The chain's CDR3 is CASSGRKATEDGETQYF. The CDR3 nucleotides read TGTGCCAGCAGTGGCCGGAAGGCGACAGAGGATGGGGAGACCCAGTACTTC.